This is a list of T cell receptor beta chains from one sample in a study of blood T cell repertoires in COVID-19. Sequenced by immunoSEQ multiplex PCR; TCRdb stores in-frame clones only, minus some. The sample consists of 90,000 to 100,000 clones, approximately 89% of them appearing once. The sample comprised peripheral blood. All receptors come from a man aged 50-59 years with acute or convalescent COVID-19. Each CDR3 is given with its conserved first and last residue.

CDR3aa	len	v_gene	j_gene
CSVTGTKNTEAFF	13	TRBV29-1	TRBJ1-1
CASRLAGVNNEQFF	14	TRBV6-5	TRBJ2-1
CASRGQGANQPQHF	14	TRBV6-5	TRBJ1-5
CASSGRNTGELFF	13	TRBV19	TRBJ2-2
CASSYSRARIYEQYF	15	TRBV6-5	TRBJ2-7
CAWSQTGIFQNSPLHF	16	TRBV30	TRBJ1-6
CASSLVGLEAFF	12	TRBV11-3	TRBJ1-1
CASRPTGTGVHTEAFF	16	TRBV6-6	TRBJ1-1
CASSPQATRNQPQHF	15	TRBV5-8	TRBJ1-5
CASSTGTAPYYEQYF	15	TRBV5-4	TRBJ2-7
CASSERPWRESTDTQYF	17	TRBV27	TRBJ2-3
CASSKGTSGSTDTQYF	16	TRBV21-1	TRBJ2-3
CASRRSGRRNEQFF	14	TRBV19	TRBJ2-1
CASSSTSLDTQYF	13	TRBV7-7	TRBJ2-3
CASSLERQETQYF	13	TRBV7-3	TRBJ2-5
CASSLGSHGYTF	12	TRBV28	TRBJ1-2
CASSPQTGANTEAFF	15	TRBV27	TRBJ1-1
CASSLDGTRNSPLHF	15	TRBV7-9	TRBJ1-6
CASTPGQGDYGYTF	14	TRBV7-2	TRBJ1-2
CASTGLYEQYF	11	TRBV6-5	TRBJ2-7
CASSLIRGESYEQYF	15	TRBV7-9	TRBJ2-7
CASSPRTGKSYNSPLHF	17	TRBV6-7	TRBJ1-6
CSSGGDTDTQYF	12	TRBV6-6	TRBJ2-3
CASSPSRGVEKLFF	14	TRBV18	TRBJ1-4
CASSLVAGAKFF	12	TRBV12-3/TRBV12-4	TRBJ2-1
CASSVGDRGSETQYF	15	TRBV9	TRBJ2-5
CASKGGLAALSGGETQYF	18	TRBV2	TRBJ2-5
CATSRVAGKNYGYTF	15	TRBV15	TRBJ1-2